A selection of T cell receptor beta chains follows, all from one sample in a study of shared clonotypes between healthy human individuals. TCRdb keeps only in-frame clones here, not all; method: immunoSEQ multiplex PCR. Of about 2 million clones in the sample, roughly 96% are singletons; the top ten hold approximately 0.13%. The sequenced material came from naive CD4+ T cells sorted from blood. Receptor source: a man aged 18-30 years in good health. Both conserved end residues are part of each CDR3. The D gene is left open where the match is weak. Not every row has a clone size; where given, it reads once, few, many or a size class.

j_call,d_call,v_call,clone_size,cdr3_aa,cdr3_nt
TRBJ1-2,TRBD1,TRBV5-1,.,CASSVDGQGPGGYTF,TGCGCCAGCAGCGTGGACGGACAGGGGCCGGGCGGCTACACCTTC
TRBJ2-7,.,TRBV6-6,.,CASSTRGVGEQYF,TGTGCCAGCAGCACGAGGGGCGTGGGCGAGCAGTACTTC
TRBJ1-5,.,TRBV6-5,.,CASSRASNQPQHF,TGTGCCAGCTCCCGGGCGAGCAATCAGCCCCAGCATTTT
TRBJ2-7,.,TRBV6-5,.,CASSSNAVPTYEQYF,TGTGCCAGCAGCTCTAACGCAGTCCCGACCTACGAGCAGTACTTC
TRBJ2-1,.,TRBV1,.,CTSSPRLVKGNEQFF,TGCACCAGCAGCCCCCGACTAGTTAAGGGCAATGAGCAGTTCTTC
TRBJ2-1,TRBD2,TRBV28,.,CASSLRTSGPFF,TGTGCCAGCAGTTTACGGACTAGCGGCCCGTTCTTC
TRBJ2-7,TRBD2,TRBV5-1,.,CASSQTSGGTYEQYF,TGCGCCAGCAGCCAGACTAGCGGGGGAACCTACGAGCAGTACTTC
TRBJ1-4,.,TRBV6-1,.,CASSAAGATNEKLFF,TGTGCCAGCAGTGCCGCGGGGGCAACTAATGAAAAACTGTTTTTT
TRBJ1-4,.,TRBV28,.,CASSSSRGREKLFF,TGTGCCAGCTCTTCCTCACGGGGGCGTGAAAAACTGTTTTTT
TRBJ2-7,.,TRBV7-8,.,CASSEHVVRDWGTYEQYF,TGTGCCAGCAGCGAACACGTAGTTCGGGACTGGGGTACCTACGAGCAGTACTTC
TRBJ2-1,TRBD2,TRBV5-1,.,CASSLEAGGYNEQFF,TGCGCCAGCAGCTTGGAAGCGGGGGGCTACAATGAGCAGTTCTTC
TRBJ1-1,.,TRBV29-1,.,CSVGGPGTNTEAFF,TGCAGCGTTGGGGGTCCGGGTACGAACACTGAAGCTTTCTTT
TRBJ1-2,TRBD1,TRBV7-9,once,CASSGRTGPYGYTF,TGTGCCAGCAGCGGCCGGACAGGGCCCTATGGCTACACCTTC
TRBJ2-5,TRBD1,TRBV10-2,.,CASSGQGGGETQYF,TGCGCCAGCAGTGGACAGGGGGGAGGAGAGACCCAGTACTTC
TRBJ2-4,.,TRBV11-2,.,CASSLQLKPGALKNIQYF,TGTGCCAGCAGCTTACAATTAAAACCGGGGGCACTCAAAAACATTCAGTACTTC
TRBJ2-3,TRBD2,TRBV7-9,once,CASSLVTGGSTDTQYF,TGTGCCAGCAGCTTAGTTACGGGGGGTAGCACAGATACGCAGTATTTT
TRBJ2-2,TRBD1,TRBV7-8,.,CASSLAGQGTGELFF,TGTGCCAGCAGCTTAGCCGGACAGGGGACCGGGGAGCTGTTTTTT
TRBJ2-7,.,TRBV10-3,.,CAISDRAATYEQYF,TGTGCCATCAGTGACAGGGCGGCAACCTACGAGCAGTACTTC
TRBJ2-5,TRBD1,TRBV4-1,.,CASSQSPGQGFGQETQYF,TGCGCCAGCAGCCAATCCCCGGGACAGGGTTTTGGACAAGAGACCCAGTACTTC